Included here is one TCR beta chain sequence, with context. Original data processing: Estimates of nucleated cell counts were drawn from the amplification of reference gene primers. Generated by immunoSEQ multiplex PCR, the TCRdb table keeps only in-frame clones and is missing some. The DNA was the basis for D and trimming; V, J and clone size are from that table. The data show 350,000 to 450,000 clones, 70% to 90% seen once. Cohort assignment relied on participant-reported clinical history. These data come from a study of blood T cell repertoires in COVID-19. Study-wide context: Samples representing acute and convalescent COVID-19 were sourced from the United States, Italy and Spain.

The CDR3 contains 16 residues. Germline V gene sequence: CDR1 MGHRA, CDR2 YSYEKL. The J segment lost 1 base and the V segment lost 2 bases, leaving 6 bases of the junction unmatched. The receptor comes from a man aged 35-49 years in a cohort exposed to, infected with or recovered from COVID-19 (not recorded which). V gene TRBV4-1 combines with J gene TRBJ2-3; 7 positions match TRBD2. Sequencing was carried out using PBMCs or T cells enriched from blood (not recorded which). CDR3 loop: CASSQRASGGTDTQYF. The CDR3 DNA follows: TGCGCCAGCAGCCAAAGGGCTAGCGGAGGCACAGATACGCAGTATTTT.